The present T cell receptor (beta chain) was sequenced within a study of blood T cell repertoires in COVID-19. Enrolment of Seattle patients took place during active infection, and they were followed longitudinally. In the study's own analysis: Reference gene primer amplification yielded estimated nucleated cell counts. Here immunoSEQ multiplex PCR was the method, and the copy in TCRdb shows in-frame clones only, minus some. Clone size and the V and J calls come from that table; the DNA yielded D and trimming. The sample consists of 300,000 to 350,000 clones, 85% to 90% of them appearing once. Sequencing was carried out using peripheral blood. The source of this sequence is a woman aged 50 to 60 with COVID-19, enrolled during active disease.

The CDR3 DNA follows: TGTGCCAGCAGCGGGTTAGCGGACCACACAGATACGCAGTATTTT. It yields the protein CASSGLADHTDTQYF. This chain joins TRBV2 and TRBJ2-3; tentative D call: TRBD2 (6 bases). Germline lookup yields CDR1 SNHLY and CDR2 FYNNEI. The V and J ends lost 6 bases and 2 bases respectively, with 15 bases between them. This CDR3 is 15 amino acids long.